This TCR beta chain emerged from a study of blood T cell repertoires in COVID-19. Study as a whole: Samples of COVID-19 (acute and convalescent) were obtained from the United States, Italy and Spain. T cells, B-cell-depleted T cells, or PBMCs supplied cDNA or gDNA.

CDR1 and CDR2 from the germline V gene are MNHEY and SMNVEV (reference sequence). Trimming left V 6 bases short and J 4 bases short, with 12 bases between. The CDR3 has 13 amino acids. Per the original data handling: Reference gene primers were amplified, and this amplification served to estimate nucleated cell counts. Libraries were prepared by immunoSEQ multiplex PCR; TCRdb keeps only in-frame clonotypes and omits some of them. The D gene and trimming were derived from the DNA, and the V and J assignments and clone size from that table. The table records about 180,000 clones, around 80% of them present only once.

The receptor comes from a man between 70 and 80 years old with active or convalescent COVID-19. Sequencing was carried out using peripheral blood. This chain uses TRBV27 with TRBJ2-5; D may be TRBD1 (5 bases). The CDR3 sequence: CASSPIGAETQYF. The CDR3 DNA sequence: TGTGCCAGCAGCCCCATAGGGGCAGAGACCCAGTACTTC.